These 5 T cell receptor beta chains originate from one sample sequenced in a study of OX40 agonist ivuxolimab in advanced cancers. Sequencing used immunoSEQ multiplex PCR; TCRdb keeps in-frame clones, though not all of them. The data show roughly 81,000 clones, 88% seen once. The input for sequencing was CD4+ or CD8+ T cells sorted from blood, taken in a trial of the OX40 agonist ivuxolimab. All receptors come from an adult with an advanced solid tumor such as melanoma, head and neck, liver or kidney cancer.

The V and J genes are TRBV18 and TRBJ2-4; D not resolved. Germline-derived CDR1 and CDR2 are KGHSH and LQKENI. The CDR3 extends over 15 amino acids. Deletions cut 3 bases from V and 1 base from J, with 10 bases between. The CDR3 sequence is CASSPAARAKNIQYF. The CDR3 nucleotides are TGTGCCAGCTCACCGGCAGCCAGGGCCAAAAACATTCAGTACTTC. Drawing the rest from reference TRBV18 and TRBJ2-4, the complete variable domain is NAGVMQNPRHLVRRRGQEARLRCSPMKGHSHVYWYRQLPEEGLKFMVYLQKENIIDESGMPKERFSAEFPKEGPSILRIQQVVRGDSAAYFCASSPAARAKNIQYFGAGTRLSVL.

The CDR3 bases are TGTGCCAGTAGTCCCGACAGGGCCACAGATACGCAGTATTTT. This codes for CASSPDRATDTQYF. V gene TRBV19 combines with J gene TRBJ2-3; 7 nucleotides line up with TRBD1. CDR3 length: 14 amino acids. Germline values: CDR1 LNHDA, CDR2 SQIVND (reference sequence). V lost 5 bases, J lost 2 bases, and 4 bases stayed unmatched.

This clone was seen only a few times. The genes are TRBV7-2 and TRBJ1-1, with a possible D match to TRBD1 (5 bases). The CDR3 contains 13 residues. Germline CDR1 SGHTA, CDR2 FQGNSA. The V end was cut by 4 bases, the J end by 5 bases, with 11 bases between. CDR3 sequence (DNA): TGTGCCAGCAGCTCGAGGGGTGAAACTGAAGCTTTCTTT. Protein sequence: CASSSRGETEAFF.

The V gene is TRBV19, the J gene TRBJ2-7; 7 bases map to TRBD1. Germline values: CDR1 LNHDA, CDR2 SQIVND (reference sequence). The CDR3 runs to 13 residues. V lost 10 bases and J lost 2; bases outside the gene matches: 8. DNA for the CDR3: TGTGCCACAGACCGGGACAGAACCTACGAGCAGTACTTC. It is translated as CATDRDRTYEQYF.

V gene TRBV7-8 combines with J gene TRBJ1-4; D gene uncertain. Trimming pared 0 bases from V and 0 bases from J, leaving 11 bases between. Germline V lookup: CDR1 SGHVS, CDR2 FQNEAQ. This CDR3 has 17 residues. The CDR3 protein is CASSLAGRATTNEKLFF. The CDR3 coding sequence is TGTGCCAGCAGCTTAGCAGGCCGGGCCACAACTAATGAAAAACTGTTTTTT. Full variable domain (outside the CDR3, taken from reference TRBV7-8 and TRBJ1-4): GAGVSQSPRYKVAKRGQDVALRCDPISGHVSLFWYQQALGQGPEFLTYFQNEAQLDKSGLPSDRFFAERPEGSVSTLKIQRTQQEDSAVYLCASSLAGRATTNEKLFFGSGTQLSVL.